This TCR beta chain comes out of a study of a mutant IDH1 vaccine in newly diagnosed glioma. Study details: Vaccination began 4-6 weeks post radiotherapy alone, or with temozolomide cycles. Before enrollment, patients got radiotherapy alone, temozolomide alone, or mostly the combination.

Time point defined: week 47, end of study. Doses comprised 300 ug of mutant IDH1 20-mer peptide each, plus topical imiquimod. New WHO grade 3 or 4 astrocytomas that were IDH1-mutant and ATRX-lost occurred in the donors. V gave up 3 bases and J gave up 3 bases; unmatched junction bases: 7. CDR1 and CDR2 from the germline V gene are LGHNA and YSLEER. This CDR3 is 15 amino acids long. Clones were sequenced by immunoSEQ multiplex PCR, and TCRdb holds only the in-frame ones, with some missing. The repertoire holds 30,000 to 40,000 clones, with approximately 90% as singletons. A remark on this clone: Its antigen is still unknown.

The receptor's source is a woman in her 30s with glioma. This specimen consisted of PBMCs, obtained from a glioma patient whose treatment included an IDH1 peptide vaccine. The genes are TRBV4-3 and TRBJ1-1; 7 bases are a match to TRBD1. CDR3 in amino acids: CASSQGTVFYTEAFF. The CDR3 coding sequence is TGCGCCAGCAGCCAGGGGACAGTATTCTACACTGAAGCTTTCTTT.